These 17 T cell receptor beta chains share one sample of origin, sequenced in a study of monozygotic twins with inflammatory bowel disease. TCRdb re-called the 5' RACE reads and shows each CDR3 protein once, DNA omitted. Here the sample table reports over 350,000 distinct CDR3 sequences. The sequencing sample was made of blood. The receptors come from a human donor with ulcerative colitis or Crohn's disease, or a healthy co-twin of an affected twin (not recorded which).

The J gene is TRBJ2-7, the V gene TRBV6-1; TCRdb reports TRBD2, a call that lacks DNA to check it against. The CDR3 runs 15 residues. The V gene's germline CDR1 is MNHNS and CDR2 SASEGT. The CDR3 sequence: CASSPLAGGLYEQYF.

V and J are TRBV9 and TRBJ1-5; checking the TCRdb D call of TRBD1 is not possible without DNA. This CDR3 has 15 amino acids. Per the germline V gene, CDR1 is SGDLS and CDR2 is YYNGEE. CDR3 region: CASSVGQGGNQHQHF.

This chain connects TRBV5-1 to TRBJ2-1; the D call from TCRdb, TRBD2, cannot be confirmed without DNA. CDR1 and CDR2 (germline): SGHRS, YFSETQ. The CDR3 loop spans 15 amino acids. CDR3 region: CASSPGSGRRGEQFF.

The chain has TRBV6-2 or TRBV6-3 and TRBJ2-3; TCRdb's D gene call, TRBD2, goes unchecked for lack of DNA. The CDR3 extends over 15 amino acids. Germline CDR1 MNHEY, CDR2 SVGEGT. This CDR3 is CASSYEDPHTDTQYF.

The rearrangement joins TRBV7-3 to TRBJ2-7; TCRdb indicates TRBD1, and absent DNA this call remains unverified. The CDR3 covers 14 residues. Germline assignment: CDR1 SGHTA and CDR2 FQGTGA. This CDR3 reads CASSLKGTAYEQYF.

The chain joins TRBV4-2 to TRBJ2-2. This CDR3 is 22 amino acids long. Germline-derived CDR1 and CDR2 are LGHNA and YNFKEQ. The CDR3 loop is CASSQIGASIPRTESNTGELFF.

The rearrangement joins TRBV4-1 to TRBJ2-5; TCRdb outputs TRBD1, but without DNA this stays unchecked. This CDR3 has 15 amino acids. Germline CDR1 MGHRA, CDR2 YSYEKL. Here the CDR3 reads CASSHADRVGETQYF.

V usage is TRBV7-2 and J usage is TRBJ2-3; the D call from TCRdb, TRBD2, cannot be confirmed without DNA. This CDR3 is built from 18 residues. Germline lookup yields CDR1 SGHTA and CDR2 FQGNSA. CDR3 amino acids: CASSSHPGTITGLDTQYF.

The chain has TRBV7-2 and TRBJ2-5; the D call of TRBD1 rests on TCRdb alone, since no DNA is present to check it. CDR3 size: 15 residues. The germline gives CDR1 SGHTA, CDR2 FQGNSA. The CDR3 spells CASTQRQDVQETQYF.

This chain joins TRBV29-1 and TRBJ2-2. Germline V lookup: CDR1 SQVTM, CDR2 ANQGSEA. The CDR3 is 12 amino acids. CDR3 protein: CSVVGATGELFF.

This rearrangement joins TRBV12-3 or TRBV12-4 to TRBJ2-3; TCRdb's D call of TRBD1 is untestable without DNA. This CDR3 comprises 20 residues. The CDR3 sequence is CASSLIPIGGDRGDADTQYF.

V usage is TRBV20-1 and J usage is TRBJ2-1; TCRdb names TRBD2, which stays unverified in the absence of DNA. The CDR3 extends over 17 amino acids. From germline, CDR1 is DFQATT and CDR2 SNEGSKA (reference sequence). This CDR3 is CSARTSGGAGAYNEQFF.

The chain joins TRBV7-9 to TRBJ1-5; TCRdb returns TRBD1, unconfirmable since there is no DNA. Germline assignment: CDR1 SEHNR and CDR2 FQNEAQ (reference sequence). The CDR3 length is 14 residues. CDR3 amino acids: CASSPDRANQPQHF.

The V gene is TRBV18, the J gene TRBJ2-3; TCRdb reports TRBD2, a call that lacks DNA to check it against. The CDR3 extends over 17 amino acids. Germline values: CDR1 KGHSH, CDR2 LQKENI. The chain's CDR3 is CASSPPTSGGLTDTQYF.

The chain has TRBV6-1 and TRBJ1-1; the D call from TCRdb, TRBD1, cannot be confirmed without DNA. This CDR3 is 16 amino acids long. The germline gives CDR1 MNHNS, CDR2 SASEGT. This chain's CDR3 is CASSPGSTGGRTEAFF.

The V gene is TRBV9, the J gene TRBJ1-6; absent DNA, TCRdb's TRBD1 call cannot be checked. This CDR3 is built from 15 residues. Germline loops: CDR1 SGDLS, CDR2 YYNGEE. CDR3 protein: CASSSETGDNSPLHF. Full variable domain (outside the CDR3, taken from reference TRBV9 and TRBJ1-6): DSGVTQTPKHLITATGQRVTLRCSPRSGDLSVYWYQQSLDQGLQFLIQYYNGEERAKGNILERFSAQQFPDLHSELNLSSLELGDSALYFCASSSETGDNSPLHFGNGTRLTVT.

This CDR3 reads CASSPFSGTNTGNEQYF. The chain uses TRBV4-2 and TRBJ2-7; there is no DNA to check the TCRdb D call of TRBD2. Germline V lookup: CDR1 LGHNA, CDR2 YNFKEQ. CDR3 length: 17 amino acids.